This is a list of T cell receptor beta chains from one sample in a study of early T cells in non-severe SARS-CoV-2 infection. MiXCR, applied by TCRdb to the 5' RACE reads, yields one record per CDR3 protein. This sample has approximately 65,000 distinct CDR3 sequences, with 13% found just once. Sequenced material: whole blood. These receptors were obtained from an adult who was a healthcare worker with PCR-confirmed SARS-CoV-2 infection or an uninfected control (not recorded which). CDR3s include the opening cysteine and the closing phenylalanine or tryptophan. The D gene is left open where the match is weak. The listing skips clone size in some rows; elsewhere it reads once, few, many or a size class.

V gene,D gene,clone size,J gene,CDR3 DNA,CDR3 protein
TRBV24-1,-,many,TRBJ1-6,TGTGCCACCAGTTCAAGGAGCTCCTATAATTCACCCCTCCACTTT,CATSSRSSYNSPLHF
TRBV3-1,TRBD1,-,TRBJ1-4,TGTGCCAGCAGCCAAGGGACAGGGGAGACTAATGAAAAACTGTTTTTT,CASSQGTGETNEKLFF
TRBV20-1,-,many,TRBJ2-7,TGCAGTGCTACGGGCGCCTACGAGCAGTACTTC,CSATGAYEQYF
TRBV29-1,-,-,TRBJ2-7,TGCAGCGCGACCTCCGGCTACGAGCAGTACTTC,CSATSGYEQYF
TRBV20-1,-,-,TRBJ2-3,TGCAGTGCTAGAGATCAGCTAGGCCGTTCTAGCACAGATACGCAGTATTTT,CSARDQLGRSSTDTQYF
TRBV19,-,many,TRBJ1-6,TGTGCCAGTACCCCATTTTCGAGCTCCTATAATTCACCCCTCCACTTT,CASTPFSSSYNSPLHF
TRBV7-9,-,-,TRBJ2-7,TGTGCCAGCAGCTTTGGGGGGAATCCCTACGAGCAGTACTTC,CASSFGGNPYEQYF
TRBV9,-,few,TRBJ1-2,TGTGCCAGCAGCGTAGACAGTAACTATGGCTACACCTTC,CASSVDSNYGYTF
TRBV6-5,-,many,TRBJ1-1,TGTGCCAGCAGTTACTCTCGGAGGAACACTGAAGCTTTCTTT,CASSYSRRNTEAFF
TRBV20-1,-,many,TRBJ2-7,TGCAGTGCTAGTATGACGCCTGTCTCCTACGAGCAGTACTTC,CSASMTPVSYEQYF
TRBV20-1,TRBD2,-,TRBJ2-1,TGCAGTGCGGAATTAGCGGGCGATGAGCAGTTCTTC,CSAELAGDEQFF
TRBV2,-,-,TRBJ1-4,TGTGCCAGCAGTCCTACCCTGGAGGATAATGAAAAACTGTTTTTT,CASSPTLEDNEKLFF
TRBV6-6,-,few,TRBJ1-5,TGTGCCAGCAGTCCTATCGACAGGCCGCATCAGCCCCAGCATTTT,CASSPIDRPHQPQHF
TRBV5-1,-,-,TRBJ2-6,TGCGCCAGCAGCGACGCGGACTTCTCTGGGGCCAACGTCCTGACTTTC,CASSDADFSGANVLTF
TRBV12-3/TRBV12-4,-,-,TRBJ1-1,TGTGCCAGCACCCCCCGGGGAACTGAAGCTTTCTTT,CASTPRGTEAFF
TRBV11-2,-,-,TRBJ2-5,TGTGCCAGCAGCTTAGAACGGGGGCCCCAAGAGACCCAGTACTTC,CASSLERGPQETQYF
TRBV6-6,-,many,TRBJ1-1,TGTGCCAGCAGTTACTCGGTAGGGCGGATGAACACTGAAGCTTTCTTT,CASSYSVGRMNTEAFF
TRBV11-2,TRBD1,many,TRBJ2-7,TGTGCCAGCAGCCCGATTTCCCGCCGTCGTGGACAGGACTACGAGCAGTACTTC,CASSPISRRRGQDYEQYF
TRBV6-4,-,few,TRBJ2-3,TGTGCCAGCAGTGCCGTGGGGGCTGGCACAGATACGCAGTATTTT,CASSAVGAGTDTQYF
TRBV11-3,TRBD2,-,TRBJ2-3,TGTGCCAGCAGCCCCGGGACTAGCGGATCTAGCACAGATACGCAGTATTTT,CASSPGTSGSSTDTQYF
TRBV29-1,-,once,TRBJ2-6,TGCAGCGTTGAAAAGGGGGTACCCTCTGGGGCCAACGTCCTGACTTTC,CSVEKGVPSGANVLTF
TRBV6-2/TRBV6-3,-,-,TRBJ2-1,TGTGCCAGCAGTTACTCTAGGCATGAGCAGTTCTTC,CASSYSRHEQFF
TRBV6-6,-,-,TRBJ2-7,TGTGCCAGCAGGCCCTATCCATGGTACTCCTACGAGCAGTACTTC,CASRPYPWYSYEQYF
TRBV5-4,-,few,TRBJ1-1,TGTGCCAGCACCCAAAACCTCGACAGCAACACTGAAGCTTTCTTT,CASTQNLDSNTEAFF
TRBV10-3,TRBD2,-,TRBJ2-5,TGTGCCATCAGCGGGGGGGCAGGAGAGACCCAGTACTTC,CAISGGAGETQYF
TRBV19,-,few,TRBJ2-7,TGTGCCAGTAGCCTGCGGGGGCTCGACGAGCAGTACTTC,CASSLRGLDEQYF
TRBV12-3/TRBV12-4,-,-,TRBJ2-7,TGTGCCAGCAGCTGGACAGAGTACGAGCAGTACTTC,CASSWTEYEQYF
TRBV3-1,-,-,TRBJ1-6,TGTGCCAGCAGTCGAGGACAGCTGCCACCCCTCCACTTT,CASSRGQLPPLHF
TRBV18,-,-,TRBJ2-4,TGTGCCAGCTCACCTCTTACGGGAGCCAAAAACATTCAGTACTTC,CASSPLTGAKNIQYF
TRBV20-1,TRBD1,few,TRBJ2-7,TGCAGTGCTAGTGGACAGGGATTCGAGCAGTACTTC,CSASGQGFEQYF
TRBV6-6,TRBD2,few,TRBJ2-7,TGTGCCAGCCTAGATCCAGCGGGGGCCTCCTACGAGCAGTACTTC,CASLDPAGASYEQYF
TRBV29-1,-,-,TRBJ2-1,TGCAGCGTTGAACAATATTGGGCCCTCAATGAGCAGTTCTTC,CSVEQYWALNEQFF
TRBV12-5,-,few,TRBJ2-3,TGTGCTAGTGGTTTGGTACTGGTGGGGGGCACAGATACGCAGTATTTT,CASGLVLVGGTDTQYF
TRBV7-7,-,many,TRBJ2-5,TGTGCCAGCAGCTTAGGAGACACCCGGCCGGGGACCCAGTACTTC,CASSLGDTRPGTQYF
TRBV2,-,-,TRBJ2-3,TGTGCCAGCAGTGTGGAGCTGGGGGTTCGGACAGATACGCAGTATTTT,CASSVELGVRTDTQYF
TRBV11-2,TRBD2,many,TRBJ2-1,TGTGCCAGCAGCTCTAGGGGACTAGCGCTCTACAATGAGCAGTTCTTC,CASSSRGLALYNEQFF
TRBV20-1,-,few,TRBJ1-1,TGCAGTGCCGGAACACCCCCTGAAGCTTTCTTT,CSAGTPPEAFF
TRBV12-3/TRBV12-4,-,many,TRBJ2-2,TGTGCCAACGGACGGGCGAACACCGGGGAGCTGTTTTTT,CANGRANTGELFF
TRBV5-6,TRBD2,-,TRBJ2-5,TGTGCCAGCAGCTTGGGACTAGCGGGGGGGAAAGAGACCCAGTACTTC,CASSLGLAGGKETQYF
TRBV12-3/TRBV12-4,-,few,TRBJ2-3,TGTGCCAGCAGTTTCCGACAGTCCACAGATACGCAGTATTTT,CASSFRQSTDTQYF
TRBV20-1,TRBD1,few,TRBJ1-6,TGCAGTGCGGGGACAGGGGCGCGTGTGAATTCACCCCTCCACTTT,CSAGTGARVNSPLHF
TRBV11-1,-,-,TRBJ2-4,TGTGCCAGCAGGGGGACCGGGGCCCTTCAGTACTTC,CASRGTGALQYF
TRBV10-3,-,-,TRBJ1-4,TGTGCCATCAGTGAGATGCGGGAAAAACTGTTTTTT,CAISEMREKLFF
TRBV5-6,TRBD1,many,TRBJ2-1,TGTGCCAGCAGCTTGAGGGGGCGAGAGAAGGATGAGCAGTTCTTC,CASSLRGREKDEQFF
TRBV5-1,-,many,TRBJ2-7,TGCGCCAGCAGTCCCTTGGAGGGCTACGAGCAGTACTTC,CASSPLEGYEQYF
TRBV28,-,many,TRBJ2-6,TGTGCCAGCAGTTTATGGGCCGCGGGAGCCAACGTCCTGACTTTC,CASSLWAAGANVLTF
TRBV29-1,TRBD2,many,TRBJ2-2,TGCAGACCGGCCGGACTAGCGAAAGGGAACACCGGGGAGCTGTTTTTT,CRPAGLAKGNTGELFF
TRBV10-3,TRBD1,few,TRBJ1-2,TGTGCCATCAGTGCACAGGGGGGCTACACCTTC,CAISAQGGYTF
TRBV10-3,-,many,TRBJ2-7,TGTGCCATCAGGCCGGGACGAAATTTGGGCGAGCAGTACTTC,CAIRPGRNLGEQYF
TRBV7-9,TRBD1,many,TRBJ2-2,TGTGCCAGCAGCTTATCACAGGGGAGCACCGGGGAGCTGTTTTTT,CASSLSQGSTGELFF
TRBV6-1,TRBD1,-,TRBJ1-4,TGTGCCAGCAGGGAACAGGGGGCCACTAATGAAAAACTGTTTTTT,CASREQGATNEKLFF
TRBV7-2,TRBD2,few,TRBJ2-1,TGTGCCAGCAGCCGCGGTCAGCGGGGGGAGTCCTACAATGAGCAGTTCTTC,CASSRGQRGESYNEQFF
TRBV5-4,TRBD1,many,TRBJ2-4,TGTGCCAGCAGCGCGACAGGGGGCGGCGGAGGGGCCAAAAACATTCAGTACTTC,CASSATGGGGGAKNIQYF
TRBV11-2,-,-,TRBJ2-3,TGTGCCAGCAGCACCCGGCTGTGGGGGGGCACAGATACGCAGTATTTT,CASSTRLWGGTDTQYF
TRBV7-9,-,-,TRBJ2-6,TGTGCCAGCAGCTCCCACCGCTCTGGGGCCAACGTCCTGACTTTC,CASSSHRSGANVLTF
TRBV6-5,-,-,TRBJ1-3,TGTGCCAGCAGTTACTTCTCTGGAAACACCATATATTTT,CASSYFSGNTIYF